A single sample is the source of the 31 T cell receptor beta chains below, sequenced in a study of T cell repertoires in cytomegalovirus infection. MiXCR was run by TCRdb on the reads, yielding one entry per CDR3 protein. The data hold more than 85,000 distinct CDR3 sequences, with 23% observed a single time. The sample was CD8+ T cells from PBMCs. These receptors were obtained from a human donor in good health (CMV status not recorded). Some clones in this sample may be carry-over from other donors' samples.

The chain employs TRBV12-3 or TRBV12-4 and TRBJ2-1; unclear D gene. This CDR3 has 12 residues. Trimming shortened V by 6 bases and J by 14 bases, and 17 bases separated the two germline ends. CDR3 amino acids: CASSPTPIWEFF. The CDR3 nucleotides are TGTGCCAGCAGCCCGACCCCGATCTGGGAGTTCTTC.

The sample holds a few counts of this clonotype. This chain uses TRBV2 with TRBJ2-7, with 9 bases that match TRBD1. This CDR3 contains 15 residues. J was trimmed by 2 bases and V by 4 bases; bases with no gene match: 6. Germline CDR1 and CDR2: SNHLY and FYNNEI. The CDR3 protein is CASSVTGGPTYEQYF. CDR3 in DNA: TGTGCCAGCAGTGTAACAGGGGGCCCTACCTACGAGCAGTACTTC.

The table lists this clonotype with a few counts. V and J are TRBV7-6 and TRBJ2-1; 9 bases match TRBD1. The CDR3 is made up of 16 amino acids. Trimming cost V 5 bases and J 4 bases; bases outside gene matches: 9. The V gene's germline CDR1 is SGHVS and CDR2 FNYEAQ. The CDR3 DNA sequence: TGTGCCAGCAGCCCCACGTCCGGGACAGGGTACAATGAGCAGTTCTTC. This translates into CASSPTSGTGYNEQFF.

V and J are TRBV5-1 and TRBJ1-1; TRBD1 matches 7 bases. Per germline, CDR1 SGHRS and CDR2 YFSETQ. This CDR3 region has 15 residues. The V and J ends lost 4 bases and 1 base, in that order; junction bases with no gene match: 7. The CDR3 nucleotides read TGCGCCAGCAGCCGACAGGGTTCGTCGAACACTGAAGCTTTCTTT. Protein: CASSRQGSSNTEAFF. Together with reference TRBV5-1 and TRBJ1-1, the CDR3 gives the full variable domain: KAGVTQTPRYLIKTRGQQVTLSCSPISGHRSVSWYQQTPGQGLQFLFEYFSETQRNKGNFPGRFSGRQFSNSRSEMNVSTLELGDSALYLCASSRQGSSNTEAFFGQGTRLTVV.

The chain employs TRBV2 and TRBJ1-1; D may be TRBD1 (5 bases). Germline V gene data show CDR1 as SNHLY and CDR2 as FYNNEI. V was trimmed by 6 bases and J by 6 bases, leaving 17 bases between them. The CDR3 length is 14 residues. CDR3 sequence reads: CASSAQGGVAEAFF. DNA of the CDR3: TGTGCCAGCAGCGCTCAGGGCGGGGTCGCTGAAGCTTTCTTT.

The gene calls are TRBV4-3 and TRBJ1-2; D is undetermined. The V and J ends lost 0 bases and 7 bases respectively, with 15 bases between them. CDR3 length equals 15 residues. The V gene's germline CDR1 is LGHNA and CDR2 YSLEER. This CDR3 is CASSQDWAGGGGYTF. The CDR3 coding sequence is TGCGCCAGCAGCCAAGATTGGGCCGGTGGCGGTGGCTACACCTTC.

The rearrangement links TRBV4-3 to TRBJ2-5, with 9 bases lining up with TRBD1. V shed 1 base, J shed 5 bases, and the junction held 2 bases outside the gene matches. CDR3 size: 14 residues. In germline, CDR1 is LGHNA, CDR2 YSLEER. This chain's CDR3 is CASSQGTGAETQYF. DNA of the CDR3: TGCGCCAGCAGCCAAGGGACAGGGGCGGAGACCCAGTACTTC.

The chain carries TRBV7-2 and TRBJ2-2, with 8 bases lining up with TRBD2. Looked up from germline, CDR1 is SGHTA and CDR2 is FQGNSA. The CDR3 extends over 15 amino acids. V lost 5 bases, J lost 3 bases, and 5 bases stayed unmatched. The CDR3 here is CASSQLADYTGELFF. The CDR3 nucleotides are TGTGCCAGCAGCCAACTAGCGGACTACACCGGGGAGCTGTTTTTT.

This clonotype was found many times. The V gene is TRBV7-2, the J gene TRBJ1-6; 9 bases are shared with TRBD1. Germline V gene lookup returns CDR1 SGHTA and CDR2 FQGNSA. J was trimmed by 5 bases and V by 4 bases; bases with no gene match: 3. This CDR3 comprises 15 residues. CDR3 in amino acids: CASSSDRGNNSPLHF. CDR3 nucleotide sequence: TGTGCCAGCAGCTCGGACAGGGGTAATAATTCACCCCTCCACTTT.

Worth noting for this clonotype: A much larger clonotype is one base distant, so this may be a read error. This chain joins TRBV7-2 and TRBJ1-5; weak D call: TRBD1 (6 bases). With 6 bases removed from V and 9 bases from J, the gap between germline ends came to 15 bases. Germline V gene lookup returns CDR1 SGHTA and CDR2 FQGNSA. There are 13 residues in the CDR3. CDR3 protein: CASRPNRDPPQHF. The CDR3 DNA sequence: TGTGCCAGCAGACCGAACAGGGATCCGCCCCAGCATTTT.

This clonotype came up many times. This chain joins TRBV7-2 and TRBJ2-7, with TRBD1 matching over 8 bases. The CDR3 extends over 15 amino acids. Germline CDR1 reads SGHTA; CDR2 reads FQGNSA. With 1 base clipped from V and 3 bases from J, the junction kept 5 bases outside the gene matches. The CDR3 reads CASSLGRDRIYEQYF. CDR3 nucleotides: TGTGCCAGCAGCTTAGGCCGGGACAGGATCTACGAGCAGTACTTC.

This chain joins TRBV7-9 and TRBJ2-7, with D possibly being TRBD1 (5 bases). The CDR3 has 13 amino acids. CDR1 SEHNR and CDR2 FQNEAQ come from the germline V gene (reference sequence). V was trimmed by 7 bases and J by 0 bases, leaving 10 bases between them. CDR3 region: CASNRWSSYEQYF. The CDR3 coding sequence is TGTGCCAGCAACAGGTGGAGCTCCTACGAGCAGTACTTC.

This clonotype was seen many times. CDR3 residues: CAINHNSGGEQFF. The CDR3 DNA reads TGTGCCATCAACCATAATAGCGGAGGTGAGCAGTTCTTC. This rearrangement joins TRBV10-3 to TRBJ2-1; a weak D match, TRBD2 (6 bases). The CDR3 length is 13 residues. Germline CDR1 ENHRY, CDR2 SYGVKD. V shed 7 bases and J shed 9 bases, with 16 bases lying between them.

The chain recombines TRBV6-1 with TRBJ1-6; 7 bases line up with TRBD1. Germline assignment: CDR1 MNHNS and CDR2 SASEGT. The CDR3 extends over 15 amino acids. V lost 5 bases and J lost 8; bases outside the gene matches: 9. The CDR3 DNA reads TGTGCCAGCAGTTACGCCGGGACAGAGGATTCACCCCTCCACTTT. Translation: CASSYAGTEDSPLHF.

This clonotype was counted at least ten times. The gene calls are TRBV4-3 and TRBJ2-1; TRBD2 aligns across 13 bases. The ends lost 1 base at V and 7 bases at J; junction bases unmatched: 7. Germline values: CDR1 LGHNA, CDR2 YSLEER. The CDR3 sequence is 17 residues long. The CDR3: CASSQARPGLAGNEQFF. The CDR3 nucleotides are TGCGCCAGCAGCCAAGCCCGGCCGGGACTAGCGGGGAATGAGCAGTTCTTC.

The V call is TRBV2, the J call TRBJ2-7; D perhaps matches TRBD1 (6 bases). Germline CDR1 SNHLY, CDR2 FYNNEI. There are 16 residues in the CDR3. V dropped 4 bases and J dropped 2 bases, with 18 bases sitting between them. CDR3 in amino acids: CASSGKQGRTAYEQYF. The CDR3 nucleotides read TGTGCCAGCAGTGGAAAACAGGGCCGAACAGCCTACGAGCAGTACTTC.

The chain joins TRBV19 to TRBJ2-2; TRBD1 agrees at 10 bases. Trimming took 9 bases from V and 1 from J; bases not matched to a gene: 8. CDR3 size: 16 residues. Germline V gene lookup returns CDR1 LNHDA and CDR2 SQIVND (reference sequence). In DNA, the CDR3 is TGTGCCAGCGGACAGGGGGAGACTTGGAACACCGGGGAGCTGTTTTTT. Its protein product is CASGQGETWNTGELFF. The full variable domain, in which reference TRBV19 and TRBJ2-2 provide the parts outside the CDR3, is DGGITQSPKYLFRKEGQNVTLSCEQNLNHDAMYWYRQDPGQGLRLIYYSQIVNDFQKGDIAEGYSVSREKKESFPLTVTSAQKNPTAFYLCASGQGETWNTGELFFGEGSRLTVL.

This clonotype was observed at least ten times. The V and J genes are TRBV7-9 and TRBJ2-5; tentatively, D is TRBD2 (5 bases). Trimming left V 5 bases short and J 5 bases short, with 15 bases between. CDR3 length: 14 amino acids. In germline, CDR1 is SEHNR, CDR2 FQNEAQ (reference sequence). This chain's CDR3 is CASSAPGVGETQYF. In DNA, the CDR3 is TGTGCCAGCAGCGCCCCCGGGGTAGGGGAGACCCAGTACTTC.

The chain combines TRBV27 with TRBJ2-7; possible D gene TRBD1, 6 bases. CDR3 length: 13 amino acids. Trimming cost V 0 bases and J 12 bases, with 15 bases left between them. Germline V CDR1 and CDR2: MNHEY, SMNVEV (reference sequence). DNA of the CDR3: TGTGCCAGCAGTTTATCGGACAACAGGGTTCGGTACTTC. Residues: CASSLSDNRVRYF.

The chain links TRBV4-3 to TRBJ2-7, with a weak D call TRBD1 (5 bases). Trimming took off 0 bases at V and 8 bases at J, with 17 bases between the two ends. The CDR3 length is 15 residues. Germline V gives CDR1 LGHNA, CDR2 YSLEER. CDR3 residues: CASSQEYDSSWKQYF. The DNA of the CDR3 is TGCGCCAGCAGCCAAGAATATGACAGCTCATGGAAGCAGTACTTC.

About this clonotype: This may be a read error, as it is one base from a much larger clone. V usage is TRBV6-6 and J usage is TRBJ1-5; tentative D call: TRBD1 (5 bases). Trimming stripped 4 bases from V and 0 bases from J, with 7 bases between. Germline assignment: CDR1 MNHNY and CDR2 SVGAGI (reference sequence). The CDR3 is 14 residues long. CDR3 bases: TGTGCCAGCAGTTTAAGGGGTAGCAATCAGCCCCAGCATTTT. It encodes CASSLRGSNQPQHF.

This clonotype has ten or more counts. CDR3 bases: TGCGCCAGCGGATCTAGCGGGAGCTCCTACAATGAGCAGTTCTTC. Translating gives CASGSSGSSYNEQFF. The gene calls are TRBV10-2 and TRBJ2-1, with 10 bases identical to TRBD2. This CDR3 spans 15 amino acids. V gave up 8 bases and J gave up 0 bases; unmatched junction bases: 4. The germline V gene has CDR1 WSHSY and CDR2 SAAADI.

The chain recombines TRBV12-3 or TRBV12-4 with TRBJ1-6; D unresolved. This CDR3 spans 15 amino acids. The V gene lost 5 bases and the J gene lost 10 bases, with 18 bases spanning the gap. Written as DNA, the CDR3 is TGTGCCAGCAGTCCCCCTGTAGAGGTTGGGTCACCCCTCCACTTT. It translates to CASSPPVEVGSPLHF.

CDR3 coding DNA: TGTGCCAGCAGTTACAGGGGTGGCACTGAAGCTTTCTTT. Translation: CASSYRGGTEAFF. This chain connects TRBV6-2 or TRBV6-3 to TRBJ1-1; D is perhaps TRBD1 (5 bases). Trimming stripped 2 bases from V and 4 bases from J, with 8 bases between. Per germline, CDR1 MNHEY and CDR2 SVGEGT. The CDR3 consists of 13 residues.

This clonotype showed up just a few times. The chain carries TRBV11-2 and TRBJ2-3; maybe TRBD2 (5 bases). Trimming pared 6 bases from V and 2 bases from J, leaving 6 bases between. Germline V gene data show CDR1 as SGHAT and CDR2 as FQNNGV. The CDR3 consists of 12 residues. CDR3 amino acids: CASRRATDTQYF. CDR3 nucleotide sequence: TGTGCCAGCAGGCGGGCCACAGATACGCAGTATTTT. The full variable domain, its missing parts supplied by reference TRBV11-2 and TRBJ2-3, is EAGVAQSPRYKIIEKRQSVAFWCNPISGHATLYWYQQILGQGPKLLIQFQNNGVVDDSQLPKDRFSAERLKGVDSTLKIQPAKLEDSAVYLCASRRATDTQYFGPGTRLTVL.

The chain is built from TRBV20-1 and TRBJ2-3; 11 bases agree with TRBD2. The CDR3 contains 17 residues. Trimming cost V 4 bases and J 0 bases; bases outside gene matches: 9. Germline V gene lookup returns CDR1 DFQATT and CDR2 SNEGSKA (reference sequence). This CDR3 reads CSAISPGTSGSTDTQYF. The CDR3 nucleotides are TGCAGTGCTATTTCCCCCGGGACTAGCGGTAGCACAGATACGCAGTATTTT.

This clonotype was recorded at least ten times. The CDR3 bases are TGTGCCAGCAGCGTCTTCAATCAGCCCCAGCATTTT. Protein sequence: CASSVFNQPQHF. The chain uses TRBV7-2 and TRBJ1-5; D is uncertain. V lost 5 bases and J lost 3, with 5 bases in between. Looked up from germline, CDR1 is SGHTA and CDR2 is FQGNSA. The CDR3 covers 12 residues.

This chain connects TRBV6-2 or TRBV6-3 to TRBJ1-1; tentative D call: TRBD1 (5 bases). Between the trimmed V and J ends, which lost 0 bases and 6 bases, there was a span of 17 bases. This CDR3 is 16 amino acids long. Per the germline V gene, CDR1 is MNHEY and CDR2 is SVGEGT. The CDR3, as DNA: TGTGCCAGCAGTTACTCGATTGGCGGTGGGGGGTCTGAAGCTTTCTTT. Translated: CASSYSIGGGGSEAFF.

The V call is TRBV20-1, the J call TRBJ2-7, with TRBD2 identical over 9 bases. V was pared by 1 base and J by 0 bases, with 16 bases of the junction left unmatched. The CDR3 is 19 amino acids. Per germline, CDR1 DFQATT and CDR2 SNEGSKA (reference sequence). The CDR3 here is CSARAPVGTSIVGSYEQYF. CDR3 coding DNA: TGCAGTGCTAGAGCGCCCGTCGGGACTAGCATTGTGGGCTCCTACGAGCAGTACTTC.

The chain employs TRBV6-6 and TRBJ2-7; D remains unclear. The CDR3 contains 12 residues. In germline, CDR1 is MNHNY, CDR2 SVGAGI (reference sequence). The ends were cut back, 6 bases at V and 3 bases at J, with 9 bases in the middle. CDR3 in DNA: TGTGCCAGCAGAGTTCAGATCTACGAGCAGTACTTC. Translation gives CASRVQIYEQYF.

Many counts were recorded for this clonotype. The CDR3: CASSFGGRTRNEQFF. The CDR3 nucleotides are TGTGCCAGCAGCTTCGGAGGCAGAACAAGAAATGAGCAGTTCTTC. V usage is TRBV11-3 and J usage is TRBJ2-1; perhaps TRBD2 as D (5 bases). With 3 bases removed from V and 7 bases from J, the gap between germline ends came to 16 bases. From germline, CDR1 is SGHNT and CDR2 YENEEA. The CDR3 has 15 amino acids.